This TCR beta chain was recorded in a study of regulatory T cells in long-lasting Graves disease. Through Arm-PCR of CDR3 regions and iRepertoire HTBI primers, TCR beta libraries were built. TCRdb reprocessed the multiplex PCR reads via MiXCR and lists one record per CDR3 protein. The sample lists about 430,000 distinct CDR3 sequences, roughly 15% occurring once. Per the germline V gene, CDR1 is SGHKS and CDR2 is YYEKEE (reference sequence). J was trimmed by 1 base and V by 0 bases; bases with no gene match: 10. This CDR3 region has 17 residues. As for time point: newly diagnosed GD, antithyroid drugs for less than 3 months. Scientists built the TCR library using RNA that was extracted from PBMCs. The same sample was also studied in work on T cells in Graves' hyperthyroidism and ophthalmopathy. In that study: Stable disease denoted Graves' hyperthyroidism without ophthalmopathy progression within 18 months.

The J gene is TRBJ2-7, the V gene TRBV5-5; 7 bases are a match to TRBD1. The sequence was collected from a middle-aged woman with Graves disease. Here the sequenced sample was peripheral blood mononuclear cells (PBMCs), taken at new diagnosis, from a patient treated with antithyroid drugs. This chain's CDR3 is CASSLDPPAGGSYEQYF. The CDR3 DNA sequence: TGTGCCAGCAGCTTGGACCCCCCCGCAGGGGGATCCTACGAGCAGTACTTC.